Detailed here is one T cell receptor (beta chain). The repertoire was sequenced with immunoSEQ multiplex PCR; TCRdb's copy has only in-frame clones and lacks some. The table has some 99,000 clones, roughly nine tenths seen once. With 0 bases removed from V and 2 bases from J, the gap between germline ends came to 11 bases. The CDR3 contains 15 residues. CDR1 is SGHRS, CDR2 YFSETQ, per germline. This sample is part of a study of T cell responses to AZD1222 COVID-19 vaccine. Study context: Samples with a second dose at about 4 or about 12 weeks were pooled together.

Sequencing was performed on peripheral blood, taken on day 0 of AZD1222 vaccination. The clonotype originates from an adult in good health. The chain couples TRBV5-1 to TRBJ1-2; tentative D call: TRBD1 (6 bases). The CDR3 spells CASSLAGAENYGYTF. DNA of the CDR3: TGCGCCAGCAGCTTGGCGGGGGCCGAGAACTATGGCTACACCTTC.